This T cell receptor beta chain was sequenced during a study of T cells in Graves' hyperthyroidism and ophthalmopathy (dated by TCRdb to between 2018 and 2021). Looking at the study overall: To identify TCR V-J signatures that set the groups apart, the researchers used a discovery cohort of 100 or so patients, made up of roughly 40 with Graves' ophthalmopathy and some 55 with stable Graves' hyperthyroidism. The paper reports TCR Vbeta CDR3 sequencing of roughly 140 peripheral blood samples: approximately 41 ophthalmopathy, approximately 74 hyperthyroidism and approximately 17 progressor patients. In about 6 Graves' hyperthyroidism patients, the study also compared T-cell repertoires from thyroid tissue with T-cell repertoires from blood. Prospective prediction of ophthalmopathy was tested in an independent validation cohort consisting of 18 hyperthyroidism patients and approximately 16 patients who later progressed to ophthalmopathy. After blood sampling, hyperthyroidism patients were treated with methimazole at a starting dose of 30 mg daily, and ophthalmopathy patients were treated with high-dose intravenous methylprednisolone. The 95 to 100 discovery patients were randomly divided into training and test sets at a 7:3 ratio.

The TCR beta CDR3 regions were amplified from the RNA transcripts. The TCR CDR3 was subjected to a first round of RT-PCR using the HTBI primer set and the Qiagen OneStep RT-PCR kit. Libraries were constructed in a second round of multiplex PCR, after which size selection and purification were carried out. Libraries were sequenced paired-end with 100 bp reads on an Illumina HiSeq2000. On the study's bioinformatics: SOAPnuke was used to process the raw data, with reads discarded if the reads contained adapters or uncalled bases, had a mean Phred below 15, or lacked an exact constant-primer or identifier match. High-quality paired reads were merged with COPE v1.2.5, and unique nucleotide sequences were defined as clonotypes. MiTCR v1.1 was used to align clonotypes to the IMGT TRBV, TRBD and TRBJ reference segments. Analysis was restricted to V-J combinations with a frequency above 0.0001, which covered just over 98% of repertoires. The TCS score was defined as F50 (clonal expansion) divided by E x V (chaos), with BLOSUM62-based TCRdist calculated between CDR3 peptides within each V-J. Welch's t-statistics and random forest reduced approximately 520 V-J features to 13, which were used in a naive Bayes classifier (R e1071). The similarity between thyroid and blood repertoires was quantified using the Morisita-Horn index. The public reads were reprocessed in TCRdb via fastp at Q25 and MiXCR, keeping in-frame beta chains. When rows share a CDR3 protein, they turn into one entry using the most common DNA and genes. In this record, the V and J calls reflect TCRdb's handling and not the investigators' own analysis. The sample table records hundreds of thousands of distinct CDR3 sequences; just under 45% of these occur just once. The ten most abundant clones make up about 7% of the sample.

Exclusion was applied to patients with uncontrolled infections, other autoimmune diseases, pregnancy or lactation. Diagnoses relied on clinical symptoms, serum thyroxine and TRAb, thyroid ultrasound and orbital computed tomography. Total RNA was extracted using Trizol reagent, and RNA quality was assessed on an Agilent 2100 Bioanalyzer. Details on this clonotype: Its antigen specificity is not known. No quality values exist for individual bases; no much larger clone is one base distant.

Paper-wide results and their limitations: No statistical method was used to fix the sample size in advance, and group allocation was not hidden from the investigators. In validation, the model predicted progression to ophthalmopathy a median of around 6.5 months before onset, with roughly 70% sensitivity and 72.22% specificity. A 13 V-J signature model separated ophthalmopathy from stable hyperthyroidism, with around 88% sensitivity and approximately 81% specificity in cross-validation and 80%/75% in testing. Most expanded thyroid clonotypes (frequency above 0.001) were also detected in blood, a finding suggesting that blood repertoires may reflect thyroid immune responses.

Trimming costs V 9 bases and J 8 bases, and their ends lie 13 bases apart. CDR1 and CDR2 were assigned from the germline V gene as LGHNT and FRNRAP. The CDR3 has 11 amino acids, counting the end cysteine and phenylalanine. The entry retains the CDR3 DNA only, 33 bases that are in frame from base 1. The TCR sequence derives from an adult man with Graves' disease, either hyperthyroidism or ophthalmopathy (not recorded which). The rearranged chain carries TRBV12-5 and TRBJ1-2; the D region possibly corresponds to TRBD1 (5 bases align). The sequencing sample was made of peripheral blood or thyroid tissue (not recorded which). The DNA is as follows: TGTGCTAGCGGGGCACGGCTGGGCTACACCTTC. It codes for CASGARLGYTF.